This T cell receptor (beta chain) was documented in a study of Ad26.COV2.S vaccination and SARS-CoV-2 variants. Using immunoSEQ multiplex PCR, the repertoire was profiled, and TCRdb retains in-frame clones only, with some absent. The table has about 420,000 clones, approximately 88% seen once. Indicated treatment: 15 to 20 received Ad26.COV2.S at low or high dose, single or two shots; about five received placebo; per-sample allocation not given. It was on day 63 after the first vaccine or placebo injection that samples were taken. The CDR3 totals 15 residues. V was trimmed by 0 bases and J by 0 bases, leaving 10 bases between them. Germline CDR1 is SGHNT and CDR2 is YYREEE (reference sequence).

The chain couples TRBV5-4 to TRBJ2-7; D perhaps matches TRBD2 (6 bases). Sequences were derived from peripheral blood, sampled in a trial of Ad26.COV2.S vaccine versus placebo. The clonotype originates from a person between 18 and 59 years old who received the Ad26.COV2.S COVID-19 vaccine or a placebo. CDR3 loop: CASSLAGVSSYEQYF. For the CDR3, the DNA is TGTGCCAGCAGCTTGGCGGGGGTCAGCTCCTACGAGCAGTACTTC.